Each of the 18 T cell receptor beta chains below was sequenced from the same sample in a study of Tregs in tolerant kidney transplant recipients. Here immunoSEQ multiplex PCR was the method, and the copy in TCRdb shows in-frame clones only, minus some. The repertoire holds 200,000 to 300,000 clones, with roughly four fifths as singletons. Sequencing input: CD4+ T cells from blood. These receptors came from a human donor in good health.

The V and J genes are TRBV6-4 and TRBJ2-1; D is perhaps TRBD1 or TRBD2 (6 bases each). The CDR3 contains 13 residues. V was pared by 8 bases and J by 2 bases, with 10 bases between. Looked up from germline, CDR1 is MRHNA and CDR2 is SNTAGT. The CDR3 here is CASGGLAYNEQFF. In nucleotides, the CDR3 is TGTGCCAGCGGGGGGCTAGCCTACAATGAGCAGTTCTTC.

This rearrangement joins TRBV2 to TRBJ2-5; D is perhaps TRBD2 (5 bases). This CDR3 is built from 15 residues. Germline V CDR1 and CDR2: SNHLY, FYNNEI. Trimming removed 3 bases at V and 4 bases at J, with 15 bases between. The CDR3 is CASSDMAHRGETQYF. CDR3 DNA sequence: TGTGCCAGCAGTGATATGGCACACCGGGGAGAGACCCAGTACTTC.

This clone has just one count. The chain uses TRBV1 and TRBJ2-1; TRBD2 is taken as the D call from the table, unchecked against the DNA. TRBV1 counts as a pseudogene. CDR3 length equals 13 residues. The CDR3 loop reads CTSSQSHRGVQFF. Here the CDR3 DNA reads TGCACCAGCAGCCAAAGCCACCGGGGGGTGCAGTTCTTC.

The V and J genes are TRBV29-1 and TRBJ1-4; D is perhaps TRBD1 (6 bases). The CDR3 spans 13 residues. Germline V gives CDR1 SQVTM, CDR2 ANQGSEA. Trimming cost V 6 bases and J 7 bases, with 15 bases left between them. CDR3 amino acids: CSVSGQVPEKLFF. The CDR3 DNA reads as TGCAGCGTGTCGGGACAAGTCCCTGAAAAACTGTTTTTT.

The count of this clone is one. CDR3 region: CASSSGQGGADTQYF. The CDR3, as DNA: TGCGCCAGCAGCTCAGGACAGGGAGGGGCAGATACGCAGTATTTT. The chain combines TRBV5-1 with TRBJ2-3; perhaps TRBD1 as D (8 bases). V was cut by 3 bases and J by 4 bases, with 15 bases left in between. This CDR3 spans 15 amino acids. CDR1 and CDR2 (germline): SGHRS, YFSETQ. Full variable domain (outside the CDR3, taken from reference TRBV5-1 and TRBJ2-3): KAGVTQTPRYLIKTRGQQVTLSCSPISGHRSVSWYQQTPGQGLQFLFEYFSETQRNKGNFPGRFSGRQFSNSRSEMNVSTLELGDSALYLCASSSGQGGADTQYFGPGTRLTVL.

V and J are TRBV5-1 and TRBJ1-4; a possible D gene is TRBD1 (6 bases). The CDR3 runs 13 residues. V shed 6 bases and J shed 6 bases, with 12 bases lying between them. Germline CDR1 SGHRS, CDR2 YFSETQ. The CDR3 protein is CASTRDTHEKLFF. For the CDR3, the DNA is TGCGCCAGCACCCGGGACACCCATGAAAAACTGTTTTTT.

The chain links TRBV10-3 to TRBJ1-2; maybe TRBD1 (5 bases). The CDR3 extends over 14 amino acids. CDR1 and CDR2 (germline): ENHRY, SYGVKD. The V gene lost 4 bases and the J gene lost 3 bases, with 12 bases spanning the gap. DNA for the CDR3: TGTGCCATCAGTGCCTCCGGGACGGACTATGGCTACACCTTC. The encoded protein is CAISASGTDYGYTF.

This clone was found a few times. CDR3 DNA sequence: TGTGCCTGGAGCAGGGGTGGAAGGCAGCCCCAGCATTTT. Translated: CAWSRGGRQPQHF. The rearrangement uses TRBV30 and TRBJ1-5; tentative D call: TRBD1 (6 bases). The CDR3 is 13 residues long. CDR1 and CDR2 (germline): GTSNPN, SVGIG (reference sequence). Trimming shortened V by 3 bases and J by 7 bases, and 13 bases separated the two germline ends.

The chain joins TRBV5-1 to TRBJ2-3; 10 nucleotides match TRBD1. The junction had 4 bases not matched to a gene; V was cut back by 2 bases and J by 4 bases. Looked up from germline, CDR1 is SGHRS and CDR2 is YFSETQ. The CDR3 is 15 amino acids. As DNA, the CDR3 is TGCGCCAGCAGCTTCGGACAGGGGGAGGCAGATACGCAGTATTTT. It encodes CASSFGQGEADTQYF.

Of note for this clone: Other DNA sequences from this sample encode an identical CDR3 as well. This chain joins TRBV5-1 and TRBJ2-2; tentatively, D is TRBD1 or TRBD2 (6 bases each). The V and J ends lost 0 bases and 4 bases respectively, with 13 bases between them. Germline loops: CDR1 SGHRS, CDR2 YFSETQ. The CDR3 is made up of 16 amino acids. In nucleotides, the CDR3 is TGCGCCAGCAGCTTGGTGGGGGGCGTCGGCACCGGGGAGCTGTTTTTT. It yields the protein CASSLVGGVGTGELFF.

The V gene is TRBV7-2, the J gene TRBJ2-1; no definite D call. The V gene lost 2 bases and the J gene lost 3 bases, with 14 bases spanning the gap. CDR3 length: 16 amino acids. Germline CDR1 SGHTA, CDR2 FQGNSA. CDR3 nucleotides: TGTGCCAGCAGCTTAACCCTTAGTAGGAGCTACAATGAGCAGTTCTTC. This encodes CASSLTLSRSYNEQFF.

The V gene is TRBV19, the J gene TRBJ2-5; D perhaps matches TRBD2 (6 bases). Germline CDR1 is LNHDA and CDR2 is SQIVND (reference sequence). The V gene lost 5 bases and the J gene lost 3 bases, with 22 bases spanning the gap. The CDR3 covers 17 residues. In nucleotides, the CDR3 is TGTGCCAGTAGTGTTAGCCCCATGGGTAGCGGCAAAGAGACCCAGTACTTC. Translating gives CASSVSPMGSGKETQYF.

The rearrangement uses TRBV12-5 and TRBJ2-3, with 13 bases identical to TRBD2. The CDR3 is 15 residues long. Germline V CDR1 and CDR2: LGHNT, FRNRAP. The V and J ends lost 5 bases and 6 bases, in that order; junction bases with no gene match: 5. The CDR3 loop is CASGQRTSGSDTQYF. The CDR3 DNA follows: TGTGCTAGTGGTCAACGGACTAGCGGGAGTGATACGCAGTATTTT.

The chain recombines TRBV7-6 with TRBJ1-2; 8 nucleotides line up with TRBD1. This CDR3 is 16 amino acids long. CDR1 is SGHVS, CDR2 FNYEAQ, per germline. V dropped 1 base and J dropped 7; count of bases not matched to a gene: 11. CDR3 sequence (DNA): TGTGCCAGCAGCTTAGAGGGGTGGGCAGGGGGCTCTGGCTACACCTTC. Amino acids: CASSLEGWAGGSGYTF.

This clone appeared a few times. The rearrangement links TRBV2 to TRBJ1-3; weak D call: TRBD1 (5 bases). CDR3 size: 15 residues. V lost 4 bases and J 7 bases, leaving 17 bases between the germline ends. Germline CDR1 and CDR2: SNHLY and FYNNEI. CDR3 residues: CASSVVLGARNTIYF. DNA of the CDR3: TGTGCCAGCAGTGTCGTTCTCGGGGCGCGCAACACCATATATTTT.

This chain connects TRBV5-1 to TRBJ2-1; D gene unclear. Germline CDR1 reads SGHRS; CDR2 reads YFSETQ. The CDR3 sequence is 11 residues long. Trimming took off 2 bases at V and 7 bases at J, with 4 bases between the two ends. CDR3 sequence reads: CASSFANEQFF. CDR3 nucleotides: TGCGCCAGCAGCTTCGCGAATGAGCAGTTCTTC.

V usage is TRBV25-1 and J usage is TRBJ2-1, with D perhaps TRBD2 (6 bases). Per germline, CDR1 MGHDK and CDR2 SYGVNS. V lost 8 bases to trimming and J lost 7 bases, with 9 bases between them. The CDR3 has 11 residues. The CDR3 DNA sequence: TGTGCCAGCGCCCGGGGGAATGAGCAGTTCTTC. Encoded protein: CASARGNEQFF. Combining the CDR3 with reference TRBV25-1 and TRBJ2-1 gives the whole variable domain EADIYQTPRYLVIGTGKKITLECSQTMGHDKMYWYQQDPGMELHLIHYSYGVNSTEKGDLSSESTVSRIRTEHFPLTLESARPSHTSQYLCASARGNEQFFGPGTRLTVL.

The chain carries TRBV5-1 and TRBJ2-7; D is possibly TRBD2 (6 bases). V was clipped by 4 bases and J by 2 bases, with 19 bases between them. Germline CDR1 SGHRS, CDR2 YFSETQ. This CDR3 is built from 16 residues. The CDR3 nucleotides read TGCGCCAGCAGCACGGGACTCAATACGGCGGCCTACGAGCAGTACTTC. It translates to CASSTGLNTAAYEQYF.